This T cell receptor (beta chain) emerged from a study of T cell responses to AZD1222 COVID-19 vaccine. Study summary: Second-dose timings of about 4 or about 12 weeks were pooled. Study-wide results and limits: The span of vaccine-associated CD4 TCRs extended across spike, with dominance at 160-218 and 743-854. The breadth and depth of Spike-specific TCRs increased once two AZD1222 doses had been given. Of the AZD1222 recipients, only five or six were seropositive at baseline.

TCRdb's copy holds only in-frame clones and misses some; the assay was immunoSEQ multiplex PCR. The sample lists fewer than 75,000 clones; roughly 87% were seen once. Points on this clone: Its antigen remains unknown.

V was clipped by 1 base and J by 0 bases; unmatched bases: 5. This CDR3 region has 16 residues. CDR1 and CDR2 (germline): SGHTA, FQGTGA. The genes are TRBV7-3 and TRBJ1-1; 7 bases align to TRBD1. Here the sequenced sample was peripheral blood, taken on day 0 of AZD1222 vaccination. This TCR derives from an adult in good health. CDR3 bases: TGTGCCAGCAGCTTAAGAGGGGGCTACATGAACACTGAAGCTTTCTTT. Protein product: CASSLRGGYMNTEAFF.